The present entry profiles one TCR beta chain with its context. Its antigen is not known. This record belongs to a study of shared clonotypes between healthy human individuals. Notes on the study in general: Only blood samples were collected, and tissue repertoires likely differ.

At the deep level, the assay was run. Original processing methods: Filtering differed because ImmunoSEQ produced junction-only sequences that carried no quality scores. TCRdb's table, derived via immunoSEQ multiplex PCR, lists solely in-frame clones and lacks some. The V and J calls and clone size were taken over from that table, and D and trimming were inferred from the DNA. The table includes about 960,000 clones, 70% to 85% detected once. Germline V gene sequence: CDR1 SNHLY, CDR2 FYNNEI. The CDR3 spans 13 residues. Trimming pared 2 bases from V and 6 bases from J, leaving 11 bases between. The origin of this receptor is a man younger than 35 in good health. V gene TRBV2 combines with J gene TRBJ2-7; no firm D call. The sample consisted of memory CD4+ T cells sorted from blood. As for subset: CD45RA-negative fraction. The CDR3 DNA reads TGTGCCAGCAGTGAATGGGCAAGTAGCGAGCAGTACTTC. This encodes CASSEWASSEQYF.